Below, 32 T cell receptor beta chains from the same sample are listed, as sequenced in a study of T cell responses to AZD1222 COVID-19 vaccine. Data came from immunoSEQ multiplex PCR; TCRdb stores just in-frame clones and leaves some out. The sample holds 77,000 or so clones, 85% to 95% seen once. The sample here was peripheral blood, taken 28 days after the second AZD1222 dose. Receptors originate from an adult who received the AZD1222 COVID-19 vaccine.

The CDR3 sequence is CASSLWTAYGYTF. In nucleotides, the CDR3 is TGTGCCAGCAGCTTATGGACTGCTTATGGCTACACCTTC. The gene calls are TRBV5-8 and TRBJ1-2; unclear D gene. The CDR3 is made up of 13 amino acids. Trimming stripped 2 bases from V and 5 bases from J, with 10 bases between. Germline CDR1 SGHTS, CDR2 YDEGEE.

Written as DNA, the CDR3 is TGTGCCAGCAACGTAGACAGGGCGTATAATTCACCCCTCCACTTT. Its protein product is CASNVDRAYNSPLHF. The V call is TRBV28, the J call TRBJ1-6; 7 bases agree with TRBD1. Trimming at V came to 7 bases and at J to 4 bases, leaving 7 bases not matched to a gene. Germline V gene sequence: CDR1 MDHEN, CDR2 SYDVKM. The CDR3 covers 15 residues.

J is TRBJ1-1 and V is TRBV6-5; D gene ambiguous. V was clipped by 5 bases and J by 0 bases, with 13 bases between them. Germline V gene sequence: CDR1 MNHEY, CDR2 SVGAGI. This CDR3 spans 15 amino acids. CDR3 in amino acids: CASSLGLGMNTEAFF. DNA of the CDR3: TGTGCCAGCAGTCTAGGACTTGGGATGAACACTGAAGCTTTCTTT.

V usage is TRBV14 and J usage is TRBJ2-1, with 10 positions matching TRBD1. J lost 1 base, V lost 2 bases, and 5 bases had no gene match. CDR1 SGHDN and CDR2 FVKESK come from the germline V gene. The CDR3 is 17 amino acids. CDR3 DNA sequence: TGTGCCAGCAGCCAACATCTGGGACAGGGGTCCTACAATGAGCAGTTCTTC. This codes for CASSQHLGQGSYNEQFF.

The rearrangement links TRBV28 to TRBJ1-1; the D gene is possibly TRBD1 (6 bases). Trimming cost V 7 bases and J 5 bases, with 17 bases left between them. This CDR3 has 14 amino acids. Germline V gene sequence: CDR1 MDHEN, CDR2 SYDVKM. As DNA, the CDR3 is TGTGCCAGCACCCAGACAGGAGAAAGGACTGAAGCTTTCTTT. Protein: CASTQTGERTEAFF.

The J gene is TRBJ1-2, the V gene TRBV6-4, with TRBD1 matching over 12 bases. Germline lookup yields CDR1 MRHNA and CDR2 SNTAGT. The J segment lost 8 bases and the V segment lost 0 bases, leaving 7 bases of the junction unmatched. There are 16 residues in the CDR3. CDR3 in amino acids: CASSDSAGQGAEGYTF. DNA of the CDR3: TGTGCCAGCAGTGACTCAGCGGGACAGGGGGCTGAGGGCTACACCTTC.

CDR3 in DNA: TGTGCCAGCAGCTCAGATCCGGGACAGGGGAGTCGCAATCAGCCCCAGCATTTT. Translated, it gives CASSSDPGQGSRNQPQHF. This chain connects TRBV7-9 to TRBJ1-5; TRBD1 aligns across 10 bases. Losses at the gene ends were 4 bases for V and 2 bases for J; bases not matched to a gene: 11. Germline loops: CDR1 SEHNR, CDR2 FQNEAQ (reference sequence). CDR3 size: 18 residues.

The chain is built from TRBV30 and TRBJ1-2; unclear D gene. Germline-derived CDR1 and CDR2 are GTSNPN and SVGIG (reference sequence). The CDR3 length is 10 residues. V lost 7 bases to trimming and J lost 7 bases, with 10 bases between them. The CDR3 sequence is CASPSFGYTF. The CDR3 DNA is TGTGCCTCTCCCTCTTTTGGCTACACCTTC.

V gene TRBV19 combines with J gene TRBJ1-2, with D possibly being TRBD1 (5 bases). This CDR3 contains 13 residues. Germline CDR1 reads LNHDA; CDR2 reads SQIVND (reference sequence). The germline V and J ends were trimmed by 4 bases and 4 bases, with 10 bases remaining between them. The CDR3 coding sequence is TGTGCCAGTAGTAGCGACAGTAGCTATGGCTACACCTTC. This codes for CASSSDSSYGYTF.

This clone was seen many times. J is TRBJ2-7 and V is TRBV29-1, with 9 bases that match TRBD2. Per germline, CDR1 SQVTM and CDR2 ANQGSEA. CDR3 length equals 15 residues. Trimming cost V 5 bases and J 6 bases; bases outside gene matches: 14. The CDR3 region is CSVRLAENSLGEQYF. In nucleotides, the CDR3 is TGCAGCGTTCGACTAGCGGAGAACTCCCTCGGCGAGCAGTACTTC.

This chain uses TRBV29-1 with TRBJ1-1; D unclear. Germline CDR1 and CDR2: SQVTM and ANQGSEA. The CDR3 is 12 amino acids. Trimming stripped 5 bases from V and 0 bases from J, with 7 bases between. Here the CDR3 reads CSVNVLNTEAFF. The CDR3 DNA is TGCAGCGTTAACGTGCTGAACACTGAAGCTTTCTTT.

The chain recombines TRBV6-5 with TRBJ1-2; D remains unclear. CDR1 is MNHEY, CDR2 SVGAGI, per germline. The CDR3 is 13 amino acids. Trimming pared 6 bases from V and 1 base from J, leaving 9 bases between. The CDR3 is CASSLSDNYGYTF. In nucleotides, the CDR3 is TGTGCCAGCAGCCTTTCCGATAACTATGGCTACACCTTC.

This clone has just one count. V gene TRBV27 combines with J gene TRBJ2-5; D possibly corresponds to TRBD1 (6 bases). Trimming shortened V by 3 bases and J by 5 bases, and 13 bases separated the two germline ends. The germline CDR1 and CDR2 sequences are MNHEY and SMNVEV (reference sequence). The CDR3 runs 14 residues. The CDR3 protein is CASSFGQGRETQYF. CDR3 coding DNA: TGTGCCAGCAGTTTCGGGCAGGGGCGGGAGACCCAGTACTTC.

The genes are TRBV11-2 and TRBJ1-4; 10 bases map to TRBD1. CDR3 length: 14 amino acids. Germline V CDR1 and CDR2: SGHAT, FQNNGV. Germline trimming cut 5 bases from V and 7 bases from J; bases unmatched to any gene: 4. The CDR3 bases are TGTGCCAGCAGCCGGGACAGGGGAAGTGAAAAACTGTTTTTT. Translating it yields CASSRDRGSEKLFF.

The chain combines TRBV20-1 with TRBJ2-7; TRBD1 matches at 11 bases. Germline values: CDR1 DFQATT, CDR2 SNEGSKA (reference sequence). The CDR3 length is 11 residues. The CDR3 is CSGTGGYEQYF. CDR3 nucleotides: TGCAGCGGGACAGGGGGCTACGAGCAGTACTTC.

The chain carries TRBV5-5 and TRBJ2-5; 7 positions agree with TRBD1. After removal of 1 base from V and 2 bases from J, the junction contained 2 bases not matched to a gene. The germline V gene encodes CDR1 SGHKS and CDR2 YYEKEE (reference sequence). This CDR3 region has 14 residues. The CDR3: CASSLTGDQETQYF. The CDR3 coding sequence is TGTGCCAGCAGCTTGACAGGGGATCAAGAGACCCAGTACTTC.

V is TRBV15 and J is TRBJ2-1; D is uncertain. The germline CDR1 and CDR2 sequences are LNHNV and YYDKDF (reference sequence). The CDR3 covers 13 residues. Trimming shortened V by 3 bases and J by 3 bases, and 6 bases separated the two germline ends. The DNA for the CDR3 is TGTGCCACCAGCAGTGCTAGCTACAATGAGCAGTTCTTC. Translating gives CATSSASYNEQFF.

CDR3 bases: TGTGCCAGCAGTTTACGGACTAGCGGGAGGTATGAGCAGTACTTC. Protein sequence: CASSLRTSGRYEQYF. This chain links TRBV28 with TRBJ2-7; 14 nucleotides agree with TRBD2. With V trimmed by 2 bases and J by 7 bases, 4 bases remained unmatched. The CDR3 runs to 15 residues. Germline-derived CDR1 and CDR2 are MDHEN and SYDVKM.

V usage is TRBV27 and J usage is TRBJ1-2; 12 bases map to TRBD1. The germline V gene encodes CDR1 MNHEY and CDR2 SMNVEV (reference sequence). The CDR3 has 15 residues. The junction had 5 bases not matched to a gene; V was cut back by 4 bases and J by 5 bases. Here the CDR3 DNA reads TGTGCCAGCAGTTCCGGGACAGGGGGCGGGTATGGCTACACCTTC. It encodes CASSSGTGGGYGYTF.

The V gene is TRBV28, the J gene TRBJ1-5, with 7 positions matching TRBD1. Germline-derived CDR1 and CDR2 are MDHEN and SYDVKM. Trimming removed 2 bases from V and 1 base from J; junction bases left unmatched: 11. The CDR3 is 18 amino acids. The CDR3 DNA follows: TGTGCCAGCAGTTTAGAGGCAGGGGGAATGAGGAGCAATCAGCCCCAGCATTTT. Amino acid sequence: CASSLEAGGMRSNQPQHF.

In this sample, this clone turned up a few times. V is TRBV7-9 and J is TRBJ2-7; weak D call: TRBD1 (5 bases). CDR1 and CDR2 from the germline V gene are SEHNR and FQNEAQ (reference sequence). Trimming took 2 bases from V and 1 from J, leaving 9 bases between them. The CDR3 is made up of 14 amino acids. The CDR3 is CASSLLDRSYEQYF. CDR3 sequence (DNA): TGTGCCAGCAGCTTACTTGACAGATCCTACGAGCAGTACTTC.

This chain joins TRBV27 and TRBJ1-2, with D possibly being TRBD1 (6 bases). V dropped 4 bases and J dropped 3 bases, with 12 bases sitting between them. CDR3 size: 14 residues. Per germline, CDR1 MNHEY and CDR2 SMNVEV (reference sequence). The CDR3: CASSSSGTYYGYTF. DNA of the CDR3: TGTGCCAGCAGTTCCTCCGGGACATACTATGGCTACACCTTC.

This clone occurred once. The rearrangement links TRBV29-1 to TRBJ1-1; D is ambiguous. Looked up from germline, CDR1 is SQVTM and CDR2 is ANQGSEA. The CDR3 is made up of 13 amino acids. Trimming removed 7 bases at V and 2 bases at J, with 14 bases between. The CDR3 DNA sequence: TGCAGCGCGGTATCCCACCGTAACACTGAAGCTTTCTTT. It encodes CSAVSHRNTEAFF.

V and J are TRBV7-9 and TRBJ1-4; no definite D call. V was cut by 1 base and J by 0 bases, with 6 bases left in between. The CDR3 contains 15 residues. The germline V gene has CDR1 SEHNR and CDR2 FQNEAQ (reference sequence). CDR3 sequence (DNA): TGTGCCAGCAGCTTAGGGGCCGCAACTAATGAAAAACTGTTTTTT. This encodes CASSLGAATNEKLFF.

This clone was seen once. The chain employs TRBV7-9 and TRBJ2-3; 12 nucleotides agree with TRBD2. This CDR3 comprises 15 residues. V dropped 4 bases and J dropped 9; count of bases not matched to a gene: 8. Per germline, CDR1 SEHNR and CDR2 FQNEAQ (reference sequence). CDR3 residues: CASSSRLAGAGTQYF. The CDR3 bases are TGTGCCAGCAGCTCCCGACTAGCGGGGGCAGGGACGCAGTATTTT. Based on the CDR3 plus reference TRBV7-9 and TRBJ2-3, the full variable domain is DTGVSQNPRHKITKRGQNVTFRCDPISEHNRLYWYRQTLGQGPEFLTYFQNEAQLEKSRLLSDRFSAERPKGSFSTLEIQRTEQGDSAMYLCASSSRLAGAGTQYFGPGTRLTVL.

V gene TRBV29-1 combines with J gene TRBJ1-2; the match to TRBD1 covers 8 bases. V trimming: 2 bases; J trimming: 3 bases; junction bases outside the gene matches: 5. CDR3 length: 14 residues. CDR1 and CDR2 from the germline V gene are SQVTM and ANQGSEA. CDR3: CSVERDRTYYGYTF. The CDR3 DNA reads TGCAGCGTTGAAAGGGACAGGACCTACTATGGCTACACCTTC.

The V call is TRBV28, the J call TRBJ2-6, with D perhaps matching TRBD2 (6 bases). CDR3 length equals 17 residues. Looked up from germline, CDR1 is MDHEN and CDR2 is SYDVKM. Trimming removed 6 bases at V and 0 bases at J, with 15 bases between. The CDR3 DNA follows: TGTGCCAGCAGACCGATCGGGGGTTACTCTGGGGCCAACGTCCTGACTTTC. Protein: CASRPIGGYSGANVLTF.

This chain links TRBV5-1 with TRBJ2-7; D is unresolved. The CDR3 consists of 11 residues. CDR1 and CDR2 (germline): SGHRS, YFSETQ. Between the trimmed V and J ends, which lost 5 bases and 5 bases, there was a span of 8 bases. The DNA for the CDR3 is TGCGCCAGCAGTCGAGCGAACGAGCAGTACTTC. Protein sequence: CASSRANEQYF.

This clone is a singleton in its sample. V and J are TRBV5-5 and TRBJ1-5, with no clear D. The CDR3 extends over 15 amino acids. V was trimmed by 0 bases and J by 5 bases, leaving 12 bases between them. The V gene's germline CDR1 is SGHKS and CDR2 YYEKEE (reference sequence). Here the CDR3 reads CASSLDTSIDQPQHF. For the CDR3, the DNA is TGTGCCAGCAGCTTGGATACAAGTATTGATCAGCCCCAGCATTTT.

The chain combines TRBV6-4 with TRBJ2-1, with 8 bases fitting TRBD2. Germline CDR1 MRHNA, CDR2 SNTAGT. The CDR3 is made up of 15 amino acids. V gave up 3 bases and J gave up 6 bases; unmatched junction bases: 7. The CDR3: CASSEGTSGSNEQFF. CDR3 DNA sequence: TGTGCCAGCAGTGAGGGTACTAGCGGCTCCAATGAGCAGTTCTTC.

V and J are TRBV6-5 and TRBJ1-6, with D perhaps TRBD1 (6 bases). Germline CDR1 MNHEY, CDR2 SVGAGI. Trimming removed 7 bases from V and 10 bases from J, with 14 bases in between. The CDR3 has 13 amino acids. This CDR3 is CASKGGLWSPLHF. The CDR3 DNA reads as TGTGCCAGCAAAGGGGGGCTGTGGTCACCCCTCCACTTT.

V is TRBV7-9 and J is TRBJ1-5; the D gene is possibly TRBD1 (6 bases). With 1 base removed from V and 4 bases from J, the gap between germline ends came to 11 bases. The CDR3 contains 15 residues. CDR1 and CDR2 (germline): SEHNR, FQNEAQ (reference sequence). The CDR3 is CASSLGTANNQPQHF. The CDR3 DNA follows: TGTGCCAGCAGCTTAGGGACAGCAAATAATCAGCCCCAGCATTTT.